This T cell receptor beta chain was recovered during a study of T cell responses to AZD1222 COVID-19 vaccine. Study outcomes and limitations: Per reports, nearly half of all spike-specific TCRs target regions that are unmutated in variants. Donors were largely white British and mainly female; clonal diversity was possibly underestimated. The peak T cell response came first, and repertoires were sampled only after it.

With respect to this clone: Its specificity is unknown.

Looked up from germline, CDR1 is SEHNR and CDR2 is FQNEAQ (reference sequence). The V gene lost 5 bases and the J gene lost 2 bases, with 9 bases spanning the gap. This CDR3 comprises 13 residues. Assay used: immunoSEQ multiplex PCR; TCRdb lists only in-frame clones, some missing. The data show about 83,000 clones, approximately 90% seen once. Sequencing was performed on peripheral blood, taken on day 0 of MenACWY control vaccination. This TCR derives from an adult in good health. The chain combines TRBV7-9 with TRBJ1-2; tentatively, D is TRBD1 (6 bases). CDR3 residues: CASSGGQNYGYTF. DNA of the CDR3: TGTGCCAGCAGCGGGGGGCAAAACTATGGCTACACCTTC.